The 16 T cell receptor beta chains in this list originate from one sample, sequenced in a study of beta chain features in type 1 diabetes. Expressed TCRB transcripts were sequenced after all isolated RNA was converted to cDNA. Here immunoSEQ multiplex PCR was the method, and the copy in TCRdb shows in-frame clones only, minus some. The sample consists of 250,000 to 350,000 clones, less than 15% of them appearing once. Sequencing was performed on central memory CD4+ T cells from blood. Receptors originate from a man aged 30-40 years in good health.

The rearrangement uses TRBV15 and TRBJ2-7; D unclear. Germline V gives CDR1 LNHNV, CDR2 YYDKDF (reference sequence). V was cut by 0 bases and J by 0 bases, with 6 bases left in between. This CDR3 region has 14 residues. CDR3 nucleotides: TGTGCCACCAGCAGAGATCAGAACTCCTACGAGCAGTACTTC. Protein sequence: CATSRDQNSYEQYF. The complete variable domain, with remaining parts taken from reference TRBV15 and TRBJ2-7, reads DAMVIQNPRYQVTQFGKPVTLSCSQTLNHNVMYWYQQKSSQAPKLLFHYYDKDFNNEADTPDNFQSRRPNTSFCFLDIRSPGLGDTAMYLCATSRDQNSYEQYFGPGTRLTVT.

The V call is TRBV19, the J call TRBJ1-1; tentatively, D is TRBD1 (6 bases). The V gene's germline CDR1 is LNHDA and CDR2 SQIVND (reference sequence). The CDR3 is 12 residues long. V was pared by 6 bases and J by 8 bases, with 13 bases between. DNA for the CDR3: TGTGCCAGTAGAACAACAGGGCCCGAAGCTTTCTTT. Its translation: CASRTTGPEAFF.

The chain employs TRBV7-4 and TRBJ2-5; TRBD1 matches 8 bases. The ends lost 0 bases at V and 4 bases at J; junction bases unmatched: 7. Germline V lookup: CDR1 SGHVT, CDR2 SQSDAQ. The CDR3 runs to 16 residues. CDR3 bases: TGTGCCAGCAGCTTAGCGGGACAGGCCCGCCGAGAGACCCAGTACTTC. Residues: CASSLAGQARRETQYF.

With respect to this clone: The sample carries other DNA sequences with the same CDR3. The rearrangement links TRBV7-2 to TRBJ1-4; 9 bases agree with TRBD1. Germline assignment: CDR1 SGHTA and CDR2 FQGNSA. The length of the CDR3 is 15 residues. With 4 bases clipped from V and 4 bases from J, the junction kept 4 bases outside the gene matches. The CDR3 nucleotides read TGTGCCAGCAGCTCCAACAGGGGGCTTAATGAAAAACTGTTTTTT. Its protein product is CASSSNRGLNEKLFF.

CDR3 sequence reads: CASSRGFGNTEAFF. In nucleotides, the CDR3 is TGTGCCAGCAGCCGGGGGTTTGGGAACACTGAAGCTTTCTTT. The rearrangement joins TRBV6-5 to TRBJ1-1; the D gene is possibly TRBD1 (5 bases). CDR3 size: 14 residues. The germline V gene has CDR1 MNHEY and CDR2 SVGAGI. With 6 bases removed from V and 1 base from J, the gap between germline ends came to 12 bases.

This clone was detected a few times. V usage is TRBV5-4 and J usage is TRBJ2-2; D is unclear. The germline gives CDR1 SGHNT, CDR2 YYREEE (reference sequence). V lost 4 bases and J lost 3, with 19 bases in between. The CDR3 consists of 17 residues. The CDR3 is CASSNLLRARYTGELFF. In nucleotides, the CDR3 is TGTGCCAGCAGCAATCTCCTCCGGGCGAGGTACACCGGGGAGCTGTTTTTT.

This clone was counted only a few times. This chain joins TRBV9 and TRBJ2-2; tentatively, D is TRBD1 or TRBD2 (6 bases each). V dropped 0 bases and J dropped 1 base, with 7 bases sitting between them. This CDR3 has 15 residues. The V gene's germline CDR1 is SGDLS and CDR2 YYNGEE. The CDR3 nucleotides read TGTGCCAGCAGCGTAGAGGGGGGGAACACCGGGGAGCTGTTTTTT. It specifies CASSVEGGNTGELFF.

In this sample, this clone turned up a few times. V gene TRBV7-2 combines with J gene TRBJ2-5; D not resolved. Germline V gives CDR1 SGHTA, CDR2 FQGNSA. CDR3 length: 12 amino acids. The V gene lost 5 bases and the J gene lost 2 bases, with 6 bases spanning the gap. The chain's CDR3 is CASSPIQETQYF. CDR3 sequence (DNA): TGTGCCAGCAGCCCGATACAAGAGACCCAGTACTTC. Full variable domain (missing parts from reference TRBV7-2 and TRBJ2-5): GAGVSQSPSNKVTEKGKDVELRCDPISGHTALYWYRQSLGQGLEFLIYFQGNSAPDKSGLPSDRFSAERTGGSVSTLTIQRTQQEDSAVYLCASSPIQETQYFGPGTRLLVL.

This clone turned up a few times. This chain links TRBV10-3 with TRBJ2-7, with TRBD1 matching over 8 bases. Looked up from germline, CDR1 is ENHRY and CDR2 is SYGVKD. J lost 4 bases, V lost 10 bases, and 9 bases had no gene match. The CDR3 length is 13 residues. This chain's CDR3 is CATSDRGDYEQYF. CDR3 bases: TGTGCCACCAGCGACAGGGGAGATTACGAGCAGTACTTC.

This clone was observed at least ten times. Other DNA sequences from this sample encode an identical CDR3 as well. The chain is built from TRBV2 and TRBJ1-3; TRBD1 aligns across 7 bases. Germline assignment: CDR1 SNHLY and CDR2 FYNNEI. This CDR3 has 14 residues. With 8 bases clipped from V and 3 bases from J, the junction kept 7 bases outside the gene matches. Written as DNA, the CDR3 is TGTGCCAGCCGGACAGGACCGGGTGGAAACACCATATATTTT. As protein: CASRTGPGGNTIYF.

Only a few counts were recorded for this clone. In DNA, the CDR3 is TGTGCCAGCATCGGGCAGACGAGGAACACTGAAGCTTTCTTT. It is translated as CASIGQTRNTEAFF. The chain carries TRBV25-1 and TRBJ1-1; D call uncertain. Trimming left V 7 bases short and J 1 base short, with 13 bases between. The CDR3 loop spans 14 amino acids. Looked up from germline, CDR1 is MGHDK and CDR2 is SYGVNS. The entire variable domain, with the rest obtained from reference TRBV25-1 and TRBJ1-1, is as follows: EADIYQTPRYLVIGTGKKITLECSQTMGHDKMYWYQQDPGMELHLIHYSYGVNSTEKGDLSSESTVSRIRTEHFPLTLESARPSHTSQYLCASIGQTRNTEAFFGQGTRLTVV.

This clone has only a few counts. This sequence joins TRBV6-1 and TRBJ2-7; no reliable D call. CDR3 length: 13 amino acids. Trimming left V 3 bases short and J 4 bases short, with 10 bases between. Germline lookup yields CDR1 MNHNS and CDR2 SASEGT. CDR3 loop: CASSENVGYEQYF. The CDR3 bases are TGTGCCAGCAGTGAGAACGTTGGATACGAGCAGTACTTC.

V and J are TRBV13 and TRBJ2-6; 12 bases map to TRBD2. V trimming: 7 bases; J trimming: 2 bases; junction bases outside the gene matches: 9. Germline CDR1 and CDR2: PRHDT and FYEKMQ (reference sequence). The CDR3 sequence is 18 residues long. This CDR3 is CASTVGPSGGAGANVLTF. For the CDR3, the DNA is TGTGCCAGCACCGTAGGCCCTAGCGGGGGGGCTGGGGCCAACGTCCTGACTTTC.

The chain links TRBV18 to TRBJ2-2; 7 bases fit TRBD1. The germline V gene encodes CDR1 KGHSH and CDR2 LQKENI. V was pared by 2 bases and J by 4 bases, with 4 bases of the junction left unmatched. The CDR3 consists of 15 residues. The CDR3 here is CASSPRQGGTGELFF. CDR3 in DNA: TGTGCCAGCTCACCAAGACAGGGCGGCACCGGGGAGCTGTTTTTT.

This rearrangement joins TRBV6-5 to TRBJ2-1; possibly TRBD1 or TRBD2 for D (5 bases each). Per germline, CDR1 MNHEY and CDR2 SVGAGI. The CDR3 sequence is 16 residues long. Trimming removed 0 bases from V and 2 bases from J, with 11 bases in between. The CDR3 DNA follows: TGTGCCAGCAGTTACTCGAGGGGCTATACCTACAATGAGCAGTTCTTC. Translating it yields CASSYSRGYTYNEQFF.

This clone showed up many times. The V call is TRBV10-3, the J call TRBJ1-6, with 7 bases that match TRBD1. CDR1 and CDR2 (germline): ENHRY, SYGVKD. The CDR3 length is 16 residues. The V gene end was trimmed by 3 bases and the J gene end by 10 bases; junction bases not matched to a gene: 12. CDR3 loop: CAISDPKRQGESPLHF. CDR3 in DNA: TGTGCCATCAGTGACCCAAAGAGGCAGGGGGAATCACCCCTCCACTTT.